What follows are 22 T cell receptor beta chains derived from one specimen sequenced in a study of CD8 T cells in Susac syndrome. An amount of RNA that ranged from roughly 0.5 to 1 ug was reverse transcribed with random hexamers. TCRdb reprocessed the immunoSEQ multiplex PCR reads via MiXCR and lists one record per CDR3 protein. The sample carries around 130,000 distinct CDR3 sequences, 80% recorded once. The sequenced sample was CD8+ T cells from PBMCs. These receptors all come from a human donor with multiple sclerosis.

The chain has TRBV4-2 and TRBJ2-1, with TRBD2 matching over 14 bases. The germline V gene encodes CDR1 LGHNA and CDR2 YNFKEQ. The CDR3 runs to 19 residues. J lost 4 bases, V lost 5 bases, and 13 bases had no gene match. The CDR3 DNA is TGTGCCAGCAGCTTCCGACTAGCGGGAGGGCCAAATGGATACAATGAGCAGTTCTTC. Its translation is CASSFRLAGGPNGYNEQFF.

The chain is built from TRBV7-3 and TRBJ2-6; D gene uncertain. V lost 2 bases to trimming and J lost 6 bases, with 23 bases between them. The V gene's germline CDR1 is SGHTA and CDR2 FQGTGA. The CDR3 length is 19 residues. CDR3 nucleotide sequence: TGTGCCAGCAGCTTACCGTTAGACCAAAATACACACAAGGCCAACGTCCTGACTTTC. Translating gives CASSLPLDQNTHKANVLTF.

This rearrangement joins TRBV7-9 to TRBJ2-5; 8 bases map to TRBD2. Germline-derived CDR1 and CDR2 are SEHNR and FQNEAQ (reference sequence). The CDR3 sequence is 15 residues long. V lost 6 bases and J lost 9; bases outside the gene matches: 15. The CDR3 loop is CASSSGLAQNGAQYF. The CDR3 bases are TGTGCCAGCAGTTCTGGACTAGCCCAGAACGGGGCCCAGTACTTC.

This clonotype was seen more than once but under ten times. The rearrangement joins TRBV6-1 to TRBJ2-1; 7 bases are shared with TRBD2. The CDR3 has 16 residues. V lost 3 bases and J lost 2; bases outside the gene matches: 7. The germline gives CDR1 MNHNS, CDR2 SASEGT. The CDR3 sequence: CASSEVGEGPYNEQFF. CDR3 nucleotides: TGTGCCAGCAGTGAGGTAGGGGAGGGCCCCTACAATGAGCAGTTCTTC.

This rearrangement joins TRBV6-1 to TRBJ1-1; D is possibly TRBD1 (5 bases). The germline V gene has CDR1 MNHNS and CDR2 SASEGT. The CDR3 has 11 residues. Deletions cut 3 bases from V and 8 bases from J, with 7 bases between. The CDR3 sequence: CASSDREEAFF. The CDR3 bases are TGTGCCAGCAGTGACAGGGAGGAAGCTTTCTTT.

The J gene is TRBJ2-6, the V gene TRBV5-1; weak D call: TRBD1 (6 bases). Trimming removed 3 bases at V and 4 bases at J, with 14 bases between. Germline CDR1 reads SGHRS; CDR2 reads YFSETQ. The CDR3 sequence is 16 residues long. CDR3 DNA sequence: TGCGCCAGCAGCTCTCTACAGGGATCCGGGGCCAACGTCCTGACTTTC. This encodes CASSSLQGSGANVLTF.

V is TRBV12-3 or TRBV12-4 and J is TRBJ2-1, with 7 nucleotides matching TRBD1. V trimming: 7 bases; J trimming: 10 bases; junction bases outside the gene matches: 7. The CDR3 has 12 residues. CDR3 coding DNA: TGTGCCAGCAATACAGGGGTGGGCGAGCAGTTCTTC. Translation gives CASNTGVGEQFF.

V and J are TRBV7-9 and TRBJ2-7; TRBD1 aligns across 11 bases. The CDR3 consists of 16 residues. V shed 5 bases and J 4 bases; nucleotides not matched to a gene: 10. Germline assignment: CDR1 SEHNR and CDR2 FQNEAQ (reference sequence). The CDR3 region is CASSPSIGTGGYEQYF. The CDR3 DNA is TGTGCCAGCAGCCCTTCCATCGGGACAGGGGGTTACGAGCAGTACTTC.

As to this clonotype: An end of the junction differs from the germline gene, which may be a read error. V gene TRBV7-9 combines with J gene TRBJ2-7; the D is unclear. The CDR3 contains 12 residues. Per the germline V gene, CDR1 is SEHNR and CDR2 is FQNEAQ (reference sequence). The CDR3 DNA reads TGTGCCAGCATCTTAGGCGGTGCCGAGCAGTACTTC. This translates into CASILGGAEQYF.

In nucleotides, the CDR3 is TGCGCCAGCAGCTTTACTGGACAGTCGAACACTGAAGCTTTCTTT. Residues: CASSFTGQSNTEAFF. The chain employs TRBV5-1 and TRBJ1-1; D may be TRBD1 (6 bases). V was trimmed by 2 bases and J by 1 base, leaving 12 bases between them. Germline V gene data show CDR1 as SGHRS and CDR2 as YFSETQ. The CDR3 is made up of 15 amino acids.

The chain is built from TRBV29-1 and TRBJ1-2, with D maybe TRBD1 (5 bases). From germline, CDR1 is SQVTM and CDR2 ANQGSEA. The CDR3 runs 13 residues. The germline V and J ends were trimmed by 5 bases and 1 base, with 11 bases remaining between them. The DNA for the CDR3 is TGCAGCGTTCGTCAGCAGGGTAACTATGGCTACACCTTC. It translates to CSVRQQGNYGYTF.

The rearrangement uses TRBV27 and TRBJ2-5; no clear D. The CDR3 has 14 amino acids. The germline V gene has CDR1 MNHEY and CDR2 SMNVEV (reference sequence). The ends were cut back, 2 bases at V and 4 bases at J, with 11 bases in the middle. CDR3 bases: TGTGCCAGCAGTTTAGTTCCGGGTTCAGAGACCCAGTACTTC. Its translation: CASSLVPGSETQYF.

This chain links TRBV6-4 with TRBJ1-3; D unclear. The CDR3 contains 15 residues. The V end lost 3 bases, the J end lost 2 bases, and 11 bases lay between the germline ends. Germline CDR1 and CDR2: MRHNA and SNTAGT. The CDR3 here is CASSESADAGNTIYF. CDR3 nucleotides: TGTGCCAGCAGTGAATCGGCGGATGCTGGAAACACCATATATTTT.

The chain has TRBV29-1 and TRBJ2-7; D possibly corresponds to TRBD2 (5 bases). V lost 0 bases, J lost 2 bases, and 8 bases lay in between. This CDR3 region has 13 residues. Looked up from germline, CDR1 is SQVTM and CDR2 is ANQGSEA. The CDR3, as DNA: TGCAGCGTTGAAGATGGGAGAGCCTACGAGCAGTACTTC. The encoded protein is CSVEDGRAYEQYF.

This chain uses TRBV7-6 with TRBJ2-1, with D unresolved. The CDR3 has 14 amino acids. V lost 1 base and J lost 6, with 10 bases in between. Germline V lookup: CDR1 SGHVS, CDR2 FNYEAQ. The CDR3 here is CASSLGDGRNEQFF. The CDR3 bases are TGTGCCAGCAGCTTAGGAGACGGCCGCAATGAGCAGTTCTTC. The whole variable domain, remainder taken from reference TRBV7-6 and TRBJ2-1, is GAGVSQSPRYKVTKRGQDVALRCDPISGHVSLYWYRQALGQGPEFLTYFNYEAQQDKSGLPNDRFSAERPEGSISTLTIQRTEQRDSAMYRCASSLGDGRNEQFFGPGTRLTVL.

This rearrangement joins TRBV2 to TRBJ2-1; unclear D gene. Between the trimmed V and J ends, which lost 1 base and 0 bases, there was a span of 4 bases. CDR3 size: 14 residues. Germline V gene lookup returns CDR1 SNHLY and CDR2 FYNNEI. CDR3 nucleotide sequence: TGTGCCAGCAGTGAAGACAGCTCCTACAATGAGCAGTTCTTC. Translation: CASSEDSSYNEQFF. Using reference TRBV2 and TRBJ2-1 for the parts outside the CDR3, the full variable domain is EPEVTQTPSHQVTQMGQEVILRCVPISNHLYFYWYRQILGQKVEFLVSFYNNEISEKSEIFDDQFSVERPDGSNFTLKIRSTKLEDSAMYFCASSEDSSYNEQFFGPGTRLTVL.

The genes are TRBV4-1 and TRBJ1-1, with D maybe TRBD1 (5 bases). The germline V gene has CDR1 MGHRA and CDR2 YSYEKL. This CDR3 comprises 15 residues. V was shortened by 1 base and J by 10 bases, with 19 bases between the two germline ends. The DNA for the CDR3 is TGCGCCAGCAGCCAAGGTAAGGGACTGAGCACGGGAGCTTTCTTT. This codes for CASSQGKGLSTGAFF.

The chain is built from TRBV6-2 or TRBV6-3 and TRBJ1-5; D unclear. CDR1 and CDR2 (germline): MNHEY, SVGEGT. Deletions cut 0 bases from V and 5 bases from J, with 5 bases between. This CDR3 region has 13 residues. CDR3 in DNA: TGTGCCAGCAGTTACTCGAGCGATCAGCCCCAGCATTTT. As protein: CASSYSSDQPQHF.

V gene TRBV19 combines with J gene TRBJ1-5; D is ambiguous. CDR1 is LNHDA and CDR2 is SQIVND in the germline V gene (reference sequence). CDR3 length: 14 amino acids. V was trimmed by 10 bases and J by 2 bases, leaving 15 bases between them. CDR3 coding DNA: TGTGCCACAGATCCGCTTTGGGGCAATCAGCCCCAGCATTTT. It encodes CATDPLWGNQPQHF.

The rearrangement links TRBV7-2 to TRBJ2-1; weak D call: TRBD2 (6 bases). Trimming took 4 bases from V and 6 from J, leaving 10 bases between them. The CDR3 is 13 residues long. CDR1 is SGHTA and CDR2 is FQGNSA in the germline V gene. CDR3 DNA sequence: TGTGCCAGCAGCTCTAGACTAGTCAATGAGCAGTTCTTC. Its protein product is CASSSRLVNEQFF.

This chain joins TRBV29-1 and TRBJ2-1; D is ambiguous. V was shortened by 3 bases and J by 7 bases, with 13 bases between the two germline ends. CDR1 is SQVTM and CDR2 is ANQGSEA in the germline V gene. The CDR3 runs 13 residues. The CDR3 DNA reads TGCAGCGTTGATGGTCTTATAGTAAATGAGCAGTTCTTC. This sequence encodes CSVDGLIVNEQFF.

The chain joins TRBV28 to TRBJ1-2, with 8 nucleotides matching TRBD1. Looked up from germline, CDR1 is MDHEN and CDR2 is SYDVKM. The CDR3 runs to 13 residues. Losses at the gene ends were 5 bases for V and 6 bases for J; bases not matched to a gene: 5. Here the CDR3 DNA reads TGTGCCAGCAGTCCTCGGACAGGGCATGGCTACACCTTC. This sequence encodes CASSPRTGHGYTF.